This is a list of T cell receptor beta chains from one sample in a study of blood T cell repertoires in COVID-19. Method: immunoSEQ multiplex PCR; TCRdb's copy keeps in-frame clones and lacks some. The sample records 350,000 to 400,000 clones, about 88% being singletons. The sequencing sample was made of PBMCs or T cells enriched from blood (not recorded which). Receptor source: a woman younger than 45 who had recovered from COVID-19. CDR3s include the opening cysteine and the closing phenylalanine or tryptophan. Each record gives: CDR3 protein, CDR3 DNA, V gene, D gene, J gene, clone size. The D gene is left open where the match is weak. Only some rows state a clone size, as once, few, many or a class for expanded clones.

cdr3_aa: CASSPGTGGTGELFF
cdr3_nt: TGTGCCAGCAGCCCCGGGACAGGGGGGACCGGGGAGCTGTTTTTT
v_call: TRBV27
d_call: TRBD1
j_call: TRBJ2-2
clone_size: NA

cdr3_aa: CASSLAGTGYEQYF
cdr3_nt: TGCGCCAGCAGCTTGGCCGGGACAGGGTACGAGCAGTACTTC
v_call: TRBV5-1
d_call: TRBD1
j_call: TRBJ2-7
clone_size: NA

cdr3_aa: CASSVVEGLDEQFF
cdr3_nt: TGTGCCAGCAGCGTAGTGGAGGGACTAGATGAGCAGTTCTTC
v_call: TRBV9
d_call: TRBD2
j_call: TRBJ2-1
clone_size: NA

cdr3_aa: CADPNRGRRISSGNTIYF
cdr3_nt: TGTGCCGATCCCAACAGGGGCCGGCGAATATCCTCTGGAAACACCATATATTTT
v_call: TRBV4-2
d_call: TRBD1
j_call: TRBJ1-3
clone_size: NA

cdr3_aa: CASSRTSAMFEQYF
cdr3_nt: TGTGCCAGCAGCAGGACTAGCGCAATGTTCGAGCAGTACTTC
v_call: TRBV7-8
d_call: TRBD2
j_call: TRBJ2-7
clone_size: NA

cdr3_aa: CASSQRGGSSYNEQFF
cdr3_nt: TGTGCCAGCAGCCAGAGGGGGGGAAGCTCCTACAATGAGCAGTTCTTC
v_call: TRBV3-1/TRBV3-2
d_call: NA
j_call: TRBJ2-1
clone_size: NA

cdr3_aa: CASSSPDRGRGTEAFF
cdr3_nt: TGTGCCAGCAGTTCCCCGGACAGGGGAAGAGGCACTGAAGCTTTCTTT
v_call: TRBV28
d_call: TRBD1
j_call: TRBJ1-1
clone_size: once

cdr3_aa: CASSIKWQGGTEAFF
cdr3_nt: TGTGCCAGCAGCATAAAATGGCAGGGGGGCACTGAAGCTTTCTTT
v_call: TRBV28
d_call: TRBD1
j_call: TRBJ1-1
clone_size: NA

cdr3_aa: CASSISGGLGIGEQFF
cdr3_nt: TGTGCCAGTAGTATATCAGGGGGTCTTGGGATTGGGGAGCAGTTCTTC
v_call: TRBV19
d_call: TRBD1
j_call: TRBJ2-1
clone_size: NA

cdr3_aa: CASSLRRETQYF
cdr3_nt: TGTGCCAGCAGCTTGCGGCGGGAGACCCAGTACTTC
v_call: TRBV5-8
d_call: NA
j_call: TRBJ2-5
clone_size: NA

cdr3_aa: CASRDSGRASYNEQFF
cdr3_nt: TGTGCCAGCAGAGATAGCGGGAGGGCCTCCTACAATGAGCAGTTCTTC
v_call: TRBV2
d_call: TRBD2
j_call: TRBJ2-1
clone_size: once

cdr3_aa: CASSLFQTGVYNEQFF
cdr3_nt: TGTGCCAGTAGCCTTTTCCAGACAGGGGTGTACAATGAGCAGTTCTTC
v_call: TRBV19
d_call: TRBD1
j_call: TRBJ2-1
clone_size: NA

cdr3_aa: CASSGGTGEGTEAFF
cdr3_nt: TGTGCCAGCAGTGGGGGGACAGGGGAGGGGACTGAAGCTTTCTTT
v_call: TRBV27
d_call: TRBD1
j_call: TRBJ1-1
clone_size: NA

cdr3_aa: CASSEDTNTGELFF
cdr3_nt: TGTGCCAGCAGTGAAGACACGAACACCGGGGAGCTGTTTTTT
v_call: TRBV2
d_call: NA
j_call: TRBJ2-2
clone_size: NA

cdr3_aa: CARSLRGGNTIYF
cdr3_nt: TGTGCCAGAAGCTTAAGGGGGGGAAACACCATATATTTT
v_call: TRBV7-5
d_call: NA
j_call: TRBJ1-3
clone_size: NA

cdr3_aa: CASSLETYKNTEAFF
cdr3_nt: TGTGCCAGCAGCTTAGAAACATATAAAAACACTGAAGCTTTCTTT
v_call: TRBV11-2
d_call: NA
j_call: TRBJ1-1
clone_size: NA

cdr3_aa: CASSEAGLGYGYTF
cdr3_nt: TGTGCCAGCAGTGAGGCAGGGCTAGGCTATGGCTACACCTTC
v_call: TRBV6-1
d_call: NA
j_call: TRBJ1-2
clone_size: NA

cdr3_aa: CASSQGQGFGYTF
cdr3_nt: TGTGCCAGCAGCCAAGGACAGGGATTTGGCTACACCTTC
v_call: TRBV4-2
d_call: TRBD1
j_call: TRBJ1-2
clone_size: NA

cdr3_aa: CASSPEGTTFYEQYF
cdr3_nt: TGTGCCAGCAGCCCTGAGGGGACAACCTTCTACGAGCAGTACTTC
v_call: TRBV7-6
d_call: NA
j_call: TRBJ2-7
clone_size: NA

cdr3_aa: CASSLYTGAGELFF
cdr3_nt: TGTGCCAGCAGCTTATATACGGGGGCCGGGGAGCTGTTTTTT
v_call: TRBV7-8
d_call: NA
j_call: TRBJ2-2
clone_size: NA

cdr3_aa: CASRRSPERNNEQFF
cdr3_nt: TGCGCCAGCAGACGAAGTCCTGAGAGGAACAATGAGCAGTTCTTC
v_call: TRBV5-1
d_call: NA
j_call: TRBJ2-1
clone_size: NA

cdr3_aa: CASSEGWTGRSNQPQHF
cdr3_nt: TGTGCCAGCAGTGAGGGTTGGACAGGACGATCCAATCAGCCCCAGCATTTT
v_call: TRBV6-1
d_call: TRBD1
j_call: TRBJ1-5
clone_size: NA

cdr3_aa: CASRSGIEKLFF
cdr3_nt: TGTGCCAGCCGGTCGGGGATAGAAAAACTGTTTTTT
v_call: TRBV2
d_call: NA
j_call: TRBJ1-4
clone_size: once

cdr3_aa: CASSELEGASEQYF
cdr3_nt: TGTGCCAGCAGTGAATTGGAGGGGGCGAGTGAGCAGTACTTC
v_call: TRBV2
d_call: NA
j_call: TRBJ2-7
clone_size: NA

cdr3_aa: CASSQVPGANQPQHF
cdr3_nt: TGCGCCAGCAGCCAAGTACCAGGGGCAAATCAGCCCCAGCATTTT
v_call: TRBV4-1
d_call: NA
j_call: TRBJ1-5
clone_size: once

cdr3_aa: CASSQDAGQGSYGYTF
cdr3_nt: TGTGCCAGCAGCCAAGACGCGGGACAGGGGTCCTATGGCTACACCTTC
v_call: TRBV3-1/TRBV3-2
d_call: TRBD1
j_call: TRBJ1-2
clone_size: NA

cdr3_aa: CASTPRGVLQNYGYTF
cdr3_nt: TGTGCCAGTACCCCTCGGGGGGTGCTTCAAAACTATGGCTACACCTTC
v_call: TRBV19
d_call: NA
j_call: TRBJ1-2
clone_size: NA

cdr3_aa: CASSRSPGTGGFGYTF
cdr3_nt: TGTGCCAGCAGCCGCAGTCCCGGGACAGGGGGCTTTGGCTACACCTTC
v_call: TRBV27
d_call: TRBD1
j_call: TRBJ1-2
clone_size: NA

cdr3_aa: CASSLGEVEPQHF
cdr3_nt: TGTGCCAGCAGTTTAGGGGAGGTTGAGCCCCAGCATTTT
v_call: TRBV12-3/TRBV12-4
d_call: NA
j_call: TRBJ1-5
clone_size: NA

cdr3_aa: CASSPGGVRVRGANVLTF
cdr3_nt: TGCGCCAGCAGCCCAGGCGGGGTAAGGGTACGCGGGGCCAACGTCCTGACTTTC
v_call: TRBV4-1
d_call: NA
j_call: TRBJ2-6
clone_size: NA

cdr3_aa: CASSPGQEVYGYTF
cdr3_nt: TGTGCCAGCAGCCCCGGACAGGAGGTCTATGGCTACACCTTC
v_call: TRBV6-5
d_call: TRBD1
j_call: TRBJ1-2
clone_size: NA

cdr3_aa: CASSLHAGASGYTF
cdr3_nt: TGTGCCAGCAGTTTACACGCGGGGGCGAGTGGCTACACCTTC
v_call: TRBV27
d_call: NA
j_call: TRBJ1-2
clone_size: NA

cdr3_aa: CASSLQGGEQYF
cdr3_nt: TGTGCCAGCAGCTTACAGGGGGGCGAGCAGTACTTC
v_call: TRBV7-2
d_call: NA
j_call: TRBJ2-7
clone_size: NA

cdr3_aa: CASSLDLAGEETQYF
cdr3_nt: TGTGCCAGCAGCTTAGACCTAGCGGGAGAAGAGACCCAGTACTTC
v_call: TRBV7-9
d_call: TRBD2
j_call: TRBJ2-5
clone_size: NA

cdr3_aa: CSAGRGNTIYF
cdr3_nt: TGCAGCGCCGGTCGGGGGAACACCATATATTTT
v_call: TRBV29-1
d_call: NA
j_call: TRBJ1-3
clone_size: NA

cdr3_aa: CSAPDRTTYGYTF
cdr3_nt: TGCAGCGCTCCGGACAGGACGACCTATGGCTACACCTTC
v_call: TRBV29-1
d_call: TRBD1
j_call: TRBJ1-2
clone_size: once

cdr3_aa: CASSDLGGYYGYTF
cdr3_nt: TGTGCCAGCAGTGATCTCGGAGGTTACTATGGCTACACCTTC
v_call: TRBV25-1
d_call: NA
j_call: TRBJ1-2
clone_size: NA

cdr3_aa: CAISESAGNYGYTF
cdr3_nt: TGTGCCATCAGTGAGTCTGCAGGGAACTATGGCTACACCTTC
v_call: TRBV10-3
d_call: NA
j_call: TRBJ1-2
clone_size: NA

cdr3_aa: CATSDIGLAGGSKNEQFF
cdr3_nt: TGTGCCACCAGTGATATAGGACTAGCGGGAGGAAGCAAGAATGAGCAGTTCTTC
v_call: TRBV24-1
d_call: TRBD2
j_call: TRBJ2-1
clone_size: NA

cdr3_aa: CASSSRLAGGSPSYNEQFF
cdr3_nt: TGTGCCAGCAGCTCAAGGCTAGCGGGGGGCTCCCCCTCCTACAATGAGCAGTTCTTC
v_call: TRBV7-6
d_call: TRBD2
j_call: TRBJ2-1
clone_size: NA

cdr3_aa: CASTNGQGRSSPLHF
cdr3_nt: TGTGCCAGCACGAACGGACAGGGACGGAGTTCACCCCTCCACTTT
v_call: TRBV6-5
d_call: TRBD1
j_call: TRBJ1-6
clone_size: NA

cdr3_aa: CASSDGGESYEQYF
cdr3_nt: TGTGCCAGCAGTGATGGGGGGGAGTCCTACGAGCAGTACTTC
v_call: TRBV2
d_call: TRBD2
j_call: TRBJ2-7
clone_size: NA

cdr3_aa: CASSYSRTGDNEQYF
cdr3_nt: TGTGCCAGCAGTTACTCGCGGACAGGGGACAACGAGCAGTACTTC
v_call: TRBV6-5
d_call: TRBD1
j_call: TRBJ2-7
clone_size: NA

cdr3_aa: CASQGESTEAFF
cdr3_nt: TGTGCCAGCCAGGGGGAGAGCACTGAAGCTTTCTTT
v_call: TRBV12-3/TRBV12-4
d_call: TRBD1
j_call: TRBJ1-1
clone_size: NA

cdr3_aa: CASSFRTGDNEQFF
cdr3_nt: TGTGCCAGCAGCTTCAGGACAGGAGACAATGAGCAGTTCTTC
v_call: TRBV7-2
d_call: TRBD1
j_call: TRBJ2-1
clone_size: NA

cdr3_aa: CASSLGLAGTYNEQFF
cdr3_nt: TGTGCCAGCAGCTTGGGACTAGCGGGGACCTACAATGAGCAGTTCTTC
v_call: TRBV11-2
d_call: TRBD2
j_call: TRBJ2-1
clone_size: NA

cdr3_aa: CASSLGTTSIYGYTF
cdr3_nt: TGTGCCAGCAGTTTAGGGACAACCTCTATCTATGGCTACACCTTC
v_call: TRBV27
d_call: NA
j_call: TRBJ1-2
clone_size: NA

cdr3_aa: CASSLPPDTEAFF
cdr3_nt: TGCGCCAGCAGCCTCCCCCCGGACACTGAAGCTTTCTTT
v_call: TRBV5-1
d_call: NA
j_call: TRBJ1-1
clone_size: NA

cdr3_aa: CASSLGRENQPQHF
cdr3_nt: TGTGCCAGCAGCTTAGGACGGGAAAATCAGCCCCAGCATTTT
v_call: TRBV7-6
d_call: NA
j_call: TRBJ1-5
clone_size: NA

cdr3_aa: CSVERDRTYYGYTF
cdr3_nt: TGCAGCGTTGAAAGGGACAGGACCTACTATGGCTACACCTTC
v_call: TRBV29-1
d_call: TRBD1
j_call: TRBJ1-2
clone_size: NA

cdr3_aa: CASSGLLAWGTDTQYF
cdr3_nt: TGTGCCAGTAGTGGATTACTAGCGTGGGGCACAGATACGCAGTATTTT
v_call: TRBV19
d_call: TRBD2
j_call: TRBJ2-3
clone_size: once

cdr3_aa: CASSPEGVLEQYF
cdr3_nt: TGCGCCAGCAGCCCCGAAGGGGTTCTCGAGCAGTACTTC
v_call: TRBV5-1
d_call: NA
j_call: TRBJ2-7
clone_size: NA

cdr3_aa: CASSQDMGRNSNQPQHF
cdr3_nt: TGTGCCAGCAGCCAAGATATGGGCAGGAATAGCAATCAGCCCCAGCATTTT
v_call: TRBV3-1/TRBV3-2
d_call: NA
j_call: TRBJ1-5
clone_size: NA